A selection of T cell receptor beta chains follows, all from one sample in a study of blood T cell repertoires in COVID-19. Some clones are missing from TCRdb's copy, which holds only in-frame ones; the method was immunoSEQ multiplex PCR. The data contain around 97,000 clones, almost 90% of them seen just once; the ten biggest clones take up about 3%. The material sequenced was peripheral blood. These receptors were taken from a human donor in a cohort sampled during active COVID-19. Each CDR3 is given with its conserved first and last residue. Expanded clones are given a class, and other clones once, few, many or no size at all.

J: TRBJ1-1; size: .; V: TRBV6-5; CDR3: CATRYTRNTEAFF
J: TRBJ2-1; size: .; V: TRBV5-1; CDR3: CASSALLAGAGNEQFF
J: TRBJ2-7; size: .; V: TRBV4-1; CDR3: CASGGYPSYEQYF
J: TRBJ2-3; size: .; V: TRBV4-1; CDR3: CASSQRTSGGGLRTDTQYF
J: TRBJ1-2; size: .; V: TRBV27; CDR3: CASRPQIIGARGYGYTF
J: TRBJ2-7; size: .; V: TRBV6-1; CDR3: CASSEDPRGKGYEQYF
J: TRBJ2-5; size: .; V: TRBV28; CDR3: CASTRRETQYF
J: TRBJ2-7; size: .; V: TRBV3-1/TRBV3-2; CDR3: CASSRGTSSYEQYF
J: TRBJ2-5; size: .; V: TRBV19; CDR3: CASRSSGSQETQYF
J: TRBJ2-1; size: .; V: TRBV3-1/TRBV3-2; CDR3: CASSRQGVINEQFF
J: TRBJ2-3; size: .; V: TRBV30; CDR3: CAWGKRGDTQYF
J: TRBJ2-3; size: .; V: TRBV6-5; CDR3: CASSYSGGRGADTQYF
J: TRBJ2-7; size: .; V: TRBV7-2; CDR3: CASSSQGAPTYEQYF
J: TRBJ1-2; size: .; V: TRBV28; CDR3: CASSPDRDGYGYTF
J: TRBJ2-1; size: .; V: TRBV27; CDR3: CASSLSEVPTYNEQFF
J: TRBJ2-7; size: .; V: TRBV6-2/TRBV6-3; CDR3: CASSYWTTSGSSYEQYF
J: TRBJ2-1; size: .; V: TRBV4-2; CDR3: CASSRTSGTLYNEQFF
J: TRBJ2-7; size: .; V: TRBV14; CDR3: CANKESRTGPSYEQYF
J: TRBJ2-7; size: once; V: TRBV11-2; CDR3: CASSLRTLRPPIEQYF
J: TRBJ2-2; size: .; V: TRBV30; CDR3: CAWTADRTGELFF
J: TRBJ2-2; size: .; V: TRBV15; CDR3: CATSRVSDPNTGELFF
J: TRBJ1-6; size: .; V: TRBV15; CDR3: CATSWASSYNSPLHF
J: TRBJ2-5; size: .; V: TRBV3-1/TRBV3-2; CDR3: CASSQGLAGNQETQYF
J: TRBJ2-3; size: .; V: TRBV4-2; CDR3: CASSPRTSGHTDTQYF
J: TRBJ1-6; size: .; V: TRBV10-2; CDR3: CASRGQGRDSPLHF
J: TRBJ1-2; size: .; V: TRBV5-1; CDR3: CASSLGGQGGYGYTF
J: TRBJ2-2; size: few; V: TRBV5-5; CDR3: CASSTATSGKNTGELFF
J: TRBJ1-2; size: .; V: TRBV12-3/TRBV12-4; CDR3: CASSWTVNFGYTF
J: TRBJ2-7; size: few; V: TRBV20-1; CDR3: CSASGGAAEQYF
J: TRBJ2-1; size: once; V: TRBV28; CDR3: CASCPGSFGGEQFF
J: TRBJ2-7; size: .; V: TRBV11-2; CDR3: CASSLAGTSAWGQYF
J: TRBJ2-1; size: .; V: TRBV5-5; CDR3: CASSSRTSFNEQFF
J: TRBJ2-3; size: .; V: TRBV9; CDR3: CASSADRDRGTDTQYF
J: TRBJ2-7; size: .; V: TRBV9; CDR3: CASSVGGTGPYEQYF
J: TRBJ2-5; size: .; V: TRBV19; CDR3: CASSISRETQYF
J: TRBJ2-7; size: .; V: TRBV5-1; CDR3: CASSTDGQGYEQYF
J: TRBJ2-5; size: .; V: TRBV18; CDR3: CASSRSGTGGFETQYF
J: TRBJ1-6; size: .; V: TRBV5-1; CDR3: CASSLGTVNSPLHF
J: TRBJ1-2; size: .; V: TRBV6-5; CDR3: CASRPTGNYGYTF
J: TRBJ1-2; size: .; V: TRBV19; CDR3: CASSVGGTHYRYTF